This T cell receptor beta chain emerged from a study of T cells after yellow fever vaccination. Study-wide context: Some fractions had low cell numbers, and these were prepared with SMART-Seq v4 Ultra Low Input. The study, taken as a whole, reports: The presence of abundant clonotypes contaminating from the bulk population was possible in FACS-sorted repertoires.

Note on this clonotype: Its antigen is currently unknown.

The CDR3 has 14 amino acids. The germline V and J ends were trimmed by 0 bases and 2 bases, with 11 bases remaining between them. CDR1 DFQATT and CDR2 SNEGSKA come from the germline V gene (reference sequence). TCRdb used MiXCR to reprocess the 5' RACE reads, holding one entry per CDR3 protein. The data contain 200,000 to 300,000 distinct CDR3 sequences, under 15% of them singletons. The chain is built from TRBV20-1 and TRBJ2-7; D is unclear. Material: CD4+ T cells sorted from PBMCs, obtained 45 days after the yellow fever booster vaccination. This TCR was sampled from a man aged 30-40 years who received the YFV17D yellow fever vaccine. CDR3 loop: CSARDSPRPYEQYF. CDR3 bases: TGCAGTGCTAGAGATTCCCCGCGCCCCTACGAGCAGTACTTC.